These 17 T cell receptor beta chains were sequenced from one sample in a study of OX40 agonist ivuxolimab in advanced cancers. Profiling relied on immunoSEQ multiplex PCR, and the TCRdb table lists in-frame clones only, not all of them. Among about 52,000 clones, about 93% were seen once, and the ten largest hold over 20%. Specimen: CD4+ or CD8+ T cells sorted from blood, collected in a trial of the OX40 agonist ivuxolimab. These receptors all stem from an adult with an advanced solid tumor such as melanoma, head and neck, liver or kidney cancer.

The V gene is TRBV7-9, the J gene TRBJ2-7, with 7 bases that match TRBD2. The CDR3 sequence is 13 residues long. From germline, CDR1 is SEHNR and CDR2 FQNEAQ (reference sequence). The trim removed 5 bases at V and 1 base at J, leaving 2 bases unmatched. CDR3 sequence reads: CASSPAGSYEQYF. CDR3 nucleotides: TGTGCCAGCAGCCCAGCGGGGTCCTACGAGCAGTACTTC.

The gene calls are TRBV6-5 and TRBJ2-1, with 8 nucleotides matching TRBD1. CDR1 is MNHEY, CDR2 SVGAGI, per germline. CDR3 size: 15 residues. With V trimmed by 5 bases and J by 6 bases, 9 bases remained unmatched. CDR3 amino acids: CASSTTRTGFNEQFF. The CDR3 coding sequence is TGTGCCAGCAGTACAACCAGGACAGGGTTCAATGAGCAGTTCTTC.

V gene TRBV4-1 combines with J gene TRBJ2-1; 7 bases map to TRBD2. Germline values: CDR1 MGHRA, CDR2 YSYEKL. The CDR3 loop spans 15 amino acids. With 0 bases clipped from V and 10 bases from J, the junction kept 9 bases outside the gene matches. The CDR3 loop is CASSQERGRVEEQFF. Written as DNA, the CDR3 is TGCGCCAGCAGCCAAGAGCGCGGGAGAGTGGAAGAGCAGTTCTTC.

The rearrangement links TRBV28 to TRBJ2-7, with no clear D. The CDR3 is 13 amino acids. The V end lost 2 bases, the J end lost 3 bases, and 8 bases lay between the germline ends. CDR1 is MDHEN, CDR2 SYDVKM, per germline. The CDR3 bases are TGTGCCAGCAGTTTACACCAGAACTACGAGCAGTACTTC. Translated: CASSLHQNYEQYF. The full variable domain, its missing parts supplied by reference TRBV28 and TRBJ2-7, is DVKVTQSSRYLVKRTGEKVFLECVQDMDHENMFWYRQDPGLGLRLIYFSYDVKMKEKGDIPEGYSVSREKKERFSLILESASTNQTSMYLCASSLHQNYEQYFGPGTRLTVT.

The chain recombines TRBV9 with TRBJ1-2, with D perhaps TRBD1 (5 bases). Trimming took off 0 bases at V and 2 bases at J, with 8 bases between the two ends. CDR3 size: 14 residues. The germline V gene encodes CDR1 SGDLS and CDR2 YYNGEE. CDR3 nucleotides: TGTGCCAGCAGCGTAGGTCAGGGCAACTATGGCTACACCTTC. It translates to CASSVGQGNYGYTF. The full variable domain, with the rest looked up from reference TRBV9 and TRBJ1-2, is DSGVTQTPKHLITATGQRVTLRCSPRSGDLSVYWYQQSLDQGLQFLIQYYNGEERAKGNILERFSAQQFPDLHSELNLSSLELGDSALYFCASSVGQGNYGYTFGSGTRLTVV.

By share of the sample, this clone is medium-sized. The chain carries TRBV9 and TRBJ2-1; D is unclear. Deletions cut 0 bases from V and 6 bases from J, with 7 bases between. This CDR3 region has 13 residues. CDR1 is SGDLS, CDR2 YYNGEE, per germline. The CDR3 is CASSVDIRNEQFF. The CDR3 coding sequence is TGTGCCAGCAGCGTAGATATACGCAATGAGCAGTTCTTC.

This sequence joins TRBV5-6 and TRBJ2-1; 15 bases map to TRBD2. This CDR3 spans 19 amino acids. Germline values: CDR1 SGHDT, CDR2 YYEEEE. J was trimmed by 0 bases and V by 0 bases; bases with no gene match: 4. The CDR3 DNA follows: TGTGCCAGCAGCTTGGAGGGACTAGCGGGAGGTTCCTCCTACAATGAGCAGTTCTTC. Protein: CASSLEGLAGGSSYNEQFF.

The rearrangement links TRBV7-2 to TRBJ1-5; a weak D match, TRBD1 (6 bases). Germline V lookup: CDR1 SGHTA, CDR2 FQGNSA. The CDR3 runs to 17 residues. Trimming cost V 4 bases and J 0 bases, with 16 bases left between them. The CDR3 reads CASSSEQGLYSNQPQHF. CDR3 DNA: TGTGCCAGCAGCTCCGAACAGGGCCTATATAGCAATCAGCCCCAGCATTTT.

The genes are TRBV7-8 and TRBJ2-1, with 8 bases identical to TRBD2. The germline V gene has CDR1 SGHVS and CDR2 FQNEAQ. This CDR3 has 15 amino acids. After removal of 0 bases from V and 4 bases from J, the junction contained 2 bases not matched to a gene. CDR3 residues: CASSLALAGYNEQFF. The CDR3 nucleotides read TGTGCCAGCAGCTTAGCCCTAGCGGGTTACAATGAGCAGTTCTTC.

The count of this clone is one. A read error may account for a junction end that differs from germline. CDR3 nucleotides: TGTGCCAGCAGCTTATGGGTCCCCGGGACAGGGACTAACTATGGCTACACCTTC. As protein: CASSLWVPGTGTNYGYTF. V gene TRBV28 combines with J gene TRBJ1-2; TRBD1 agrees at 9 bases. The germline gives CDR1 MDHEN, CDR2 SYDVKM. This CDR3 has 18 residues.

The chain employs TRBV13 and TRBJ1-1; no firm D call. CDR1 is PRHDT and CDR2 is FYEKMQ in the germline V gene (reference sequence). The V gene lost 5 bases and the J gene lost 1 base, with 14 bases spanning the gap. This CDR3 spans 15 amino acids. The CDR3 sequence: CASSLSSSANTEAFF. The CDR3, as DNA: TGTGCCAGCAGCCTATCCTCCTCTGCGAACACTGAAGCTTTCTTT.

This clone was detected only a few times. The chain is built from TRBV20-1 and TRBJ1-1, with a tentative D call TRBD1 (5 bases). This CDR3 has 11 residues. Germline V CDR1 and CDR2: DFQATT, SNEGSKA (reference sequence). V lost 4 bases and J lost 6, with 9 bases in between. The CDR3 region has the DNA TGCAGTGCTATAGGGACGCCTGAAGCTTTCTTT. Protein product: CSAIGTPEAFF.

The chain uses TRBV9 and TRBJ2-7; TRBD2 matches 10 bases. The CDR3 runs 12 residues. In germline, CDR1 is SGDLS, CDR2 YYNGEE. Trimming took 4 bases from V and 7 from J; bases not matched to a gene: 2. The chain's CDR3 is CASSLSGREQYF. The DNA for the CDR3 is TGTGCCAGCAGCCTTAGCGGGAGGGAGCAGTACTTC. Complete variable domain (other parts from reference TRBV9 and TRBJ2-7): DSGVTQTPKHLITATGQRVTLRCSPRSGDLSVYWYQQSLDQGLQFLIQYYNGEERAKGNILERFSAQQFPDLHSELNLSSLELGDSALYFCASSLSGREQYFGPGTRLTVT.

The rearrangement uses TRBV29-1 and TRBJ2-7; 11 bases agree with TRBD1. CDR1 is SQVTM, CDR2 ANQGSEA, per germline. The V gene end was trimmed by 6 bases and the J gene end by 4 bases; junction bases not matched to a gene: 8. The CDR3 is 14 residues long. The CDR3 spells CSVKPRDRGYEQYF. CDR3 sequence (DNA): TGCAGCGTCAAACCCCGGGACAGGGGGTACGAGCAGTACTTC.

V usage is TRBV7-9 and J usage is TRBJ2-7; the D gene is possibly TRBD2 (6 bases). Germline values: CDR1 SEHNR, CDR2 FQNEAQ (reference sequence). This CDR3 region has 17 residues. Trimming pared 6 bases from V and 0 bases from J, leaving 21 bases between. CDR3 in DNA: TGTGCCAGCAGTTTTAGTAATCCGGGAGTAATCTCCTACGAGCAGTACTTC. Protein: CASSFSNPGVISYEQYF.

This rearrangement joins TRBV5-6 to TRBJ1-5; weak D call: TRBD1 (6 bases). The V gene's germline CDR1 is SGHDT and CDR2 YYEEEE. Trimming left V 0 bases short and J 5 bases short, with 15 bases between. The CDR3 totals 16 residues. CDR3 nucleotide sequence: TGTGCCAGCAGCTTGGGGGGGCGCGGTAATTATCAGCCCCAGCATTTT. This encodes CASSLGGRGNYQPQHF.

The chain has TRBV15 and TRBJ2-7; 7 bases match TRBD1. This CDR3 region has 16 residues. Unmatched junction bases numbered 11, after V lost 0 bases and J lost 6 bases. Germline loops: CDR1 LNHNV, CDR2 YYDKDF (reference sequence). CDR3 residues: CATSRDSLAGGSEQYF. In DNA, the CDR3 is TGTGCCACCAGCAGAGATTCCCTGGCAGGGGGTAGCGAGCAGTACTTC.